This T cell receptor (beta chain) was profiled in a study of response to subunit inactivated influenza vaccine. Germline V gene lookup returns CDR1 SGHNT and CDR2 YYREEE (reference sequence). CDR3 size: 14 residues. V was shortened by 5 bases and J by 5 bases, with 14 bases between the two germline ends. The sample holds a few counts of this clonotype. Antigen unknown. TCRdb fed the RT-PCR reads into MiXCR, producing one record per CDR3 protein. The sample shows 150,000 or so distinct CDR3 sequences, approximately 12% of them seen only once. Study-wide points: The authors put forward the suggestion that each seasonal influenza vaccination may bring in only a limited number of new T cells.

The chain recombines TRBV5-4 with TRBJ2-4, with no clear D. The origin of this receptor is a man aged 45-69 years who received an inactivated influenza vaccine. The material sequenced was CD8+ T cells sorted from PBMCs, taken roughly 24 months after vaccination. The CDR3, as DNA: TGTGCCAGCAGTAGGATTAGTTCAGAAAACATTCAGTACTTC. Amino acid sequence: CASSRISSENIQYF.